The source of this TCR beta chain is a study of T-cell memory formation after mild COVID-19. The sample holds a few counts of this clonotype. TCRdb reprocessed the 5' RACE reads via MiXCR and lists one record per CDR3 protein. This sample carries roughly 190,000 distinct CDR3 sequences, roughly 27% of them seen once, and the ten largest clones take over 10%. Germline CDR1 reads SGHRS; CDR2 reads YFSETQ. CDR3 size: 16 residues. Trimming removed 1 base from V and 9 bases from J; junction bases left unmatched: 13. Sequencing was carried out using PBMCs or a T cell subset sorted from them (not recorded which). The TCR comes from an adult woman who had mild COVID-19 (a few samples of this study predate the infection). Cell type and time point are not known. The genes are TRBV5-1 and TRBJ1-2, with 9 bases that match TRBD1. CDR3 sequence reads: CASSLHGTGTGKRYTF. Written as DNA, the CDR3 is TGCGCCAGCAGCTTGCACGGAACCGGGACAGGGAAACGCTACACCTTC.